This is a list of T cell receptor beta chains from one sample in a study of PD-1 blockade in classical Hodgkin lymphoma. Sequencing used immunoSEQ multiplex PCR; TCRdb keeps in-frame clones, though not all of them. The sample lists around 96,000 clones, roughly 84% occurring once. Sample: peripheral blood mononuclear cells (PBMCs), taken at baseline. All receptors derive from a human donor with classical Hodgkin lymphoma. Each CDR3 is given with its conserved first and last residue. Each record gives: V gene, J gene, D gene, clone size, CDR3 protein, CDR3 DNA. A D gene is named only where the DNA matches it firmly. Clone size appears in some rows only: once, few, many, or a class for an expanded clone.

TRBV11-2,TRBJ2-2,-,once,CASSLDWLAAGELFF,TGTGCCAGCAGCTTAGATTGGCTCGCCGCCGGGGAGCTGTTTTTT
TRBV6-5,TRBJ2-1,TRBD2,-,CASSYLVGGPNEQFF,TGTGCCAGCAGTTACCTGGTGGGAGGGCCGAATGAGCAGTTCTTC
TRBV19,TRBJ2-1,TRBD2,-,CASRALSGMYNEQFF,TGTGCCAGTAGAGCCCTGAGCGGGATGTACAATGAGCAGTTCTTC
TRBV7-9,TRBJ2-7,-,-,CASSLGQLEQYF,TGTGCCAGCAGCCTTGGACAACTCGAGCAGTACTTC
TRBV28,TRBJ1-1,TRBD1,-,CASSLFGQGGFAEAFF,TGTGCCAGCAGTTTATTCGGACAGGGGGGTTTCGCTGAAGCTTTCTTT
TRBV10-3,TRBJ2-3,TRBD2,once,CAISEREGSDTQYF,TGTGCCATATCCGAGCGGGAGGGTTCAGATACGCAGTATTTT
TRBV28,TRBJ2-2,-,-,CASTPANTGELFF,TGTGCCAGCACCCCCGCGAACACCGGGGAGCTGTTTTTT
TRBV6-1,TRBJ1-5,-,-,CASSEAPHF,TGTGCCAGCAGTGAAGCCCCACATTTT
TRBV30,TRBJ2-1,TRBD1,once,CAWGQGTYNEQFF,TGTGCCTGGGGACAGGGGACCTACAATGAGCAGTTCTTC
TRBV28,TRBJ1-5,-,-,CASSPGHQPQHF,TGTGCCAGCAGTCCCGGACATCAGCCCCAGCATTTT
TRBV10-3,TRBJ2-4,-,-,CAISDLGTAQYF,TGTGCCATCAGTGACCTTGGGACTGCACAGTACTTC
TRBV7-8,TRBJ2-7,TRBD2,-,CASSPSRLAVYEQYF,TGTGCCAGCAGCCCAAGTAGGCTAGCGGTATACGAGCAGTACTTC
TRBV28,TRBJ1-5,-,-,CASSLPPRGQPQHF,TGTGCCAGCAGTTTACCTCCTCGGGGTCAGCCCCAGCATTTT
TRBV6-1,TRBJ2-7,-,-,CASRGPSYEQYF,TGTGCCAGCAGAGGCCCCTCCTACGAGCAGTACTTC
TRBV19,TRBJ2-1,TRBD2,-,CASRLGTMALGEQFF,TGTGCCAGTAGACTAGGGACTATGGCCCTCGGGGAGCAGTTCTTC
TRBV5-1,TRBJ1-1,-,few,CASSSQVGDTHTEAFF,TGCGCCAGCAGCTCACAGGTTGGGGACACACACACTGAAGCTTTCTTT
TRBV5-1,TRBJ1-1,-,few,CASSFLGLGGTEAFF,TGCGCCAGCAGCTTTCTGGGTTTGGGGGGCACTGAAGCTTTCTTT
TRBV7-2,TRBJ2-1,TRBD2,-,CASSQDSGSYNEQFF,TGTGCCAGCAGCCAAGATAGCGGGTCCTACAATGAGCAGTTCTTC
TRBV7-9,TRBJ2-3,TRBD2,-,CASSLDRLAGTDTQYF,TGTGCCAGCAGCTTAGATCGGCTAGCGGGTACAGATACGCAGTATTTT
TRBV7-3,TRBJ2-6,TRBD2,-,CASSSVAGDSGANVLTF,TGTGCCAGCAGCTCAGTAGCGGGCGACTCTGGGGCCAACGTCCTGACTTTC
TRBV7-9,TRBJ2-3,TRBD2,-,CASSLTSGTDTQYF,TGTGCCAGCAGCTTGACTAGCGGAACAGATACGCAGTATTTT
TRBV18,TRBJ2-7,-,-,CASSLLYEQYF,TGTGCCAGCTCACTACTCTACGAGCAGTACTTC
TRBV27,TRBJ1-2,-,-,CASSLRGGVGYTF,TGTGCCAGCAGTCTTCGGGGGGGCGTTGGCTACACCTTC
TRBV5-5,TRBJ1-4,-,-,CASSISQVYEKLFF,TGTGCCAGCAGCATATCACAGGTTTATGAAAAACTGTTTTTT
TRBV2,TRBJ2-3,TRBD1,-,CASEGTGVVTDTQYF,TGTGCCAGCGAAGGGACAGGGGTAGTAACAGATACGCAGTATTTT
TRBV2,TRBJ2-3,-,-,CASNGGTRTDTQYF,TGTGCCAGCAATGGCGGGACCCGCACAGATACGCAGTATTTT
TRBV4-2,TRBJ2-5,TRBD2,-,CASSPTHSRLAGDKTQYF,TGTGCCAGCAGCCCGACCCACTCCAGACTAGCGGGAGATAAGACCCAGTACTTC
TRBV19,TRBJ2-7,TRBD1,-,CASSIATGLVEQYF,TGTGCCAGTAGTATCGCGACAGGGCTGGTCGAGCAGTACTTC
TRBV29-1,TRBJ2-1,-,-,CSVAVSDEQFF,TGCAGCGTTGCAGTATCGGATGAGCAGTTCTTC
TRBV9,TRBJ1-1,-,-,CASSVEVNTEAFF,TGTGCCAGCAGCGTTGAAGTGAACACTGAAGCTTTCTTT
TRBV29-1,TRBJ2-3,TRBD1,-,CSVGGIGQATPMGADTQYF,TGCAGCGTTGGGGGTATTGGACAGGCTACACCGATGGGGGCAGATACGCAGTATTTT
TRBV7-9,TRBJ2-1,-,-,CASSLLSSSYNEQFF,TGTGCCAGCAGCTTACTATCCAGCTCCTACAATGAGCAGTTCTTC
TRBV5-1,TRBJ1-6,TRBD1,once,CASSLDGRGHSEPLHF,TGCGCCAGCAGCTTGGATGGCAGGGGGCACTCAGAGCCCCTCCACTTT
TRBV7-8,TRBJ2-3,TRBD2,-,CASRPAGNTDTQYF,TGTGCCAGCAGACCAGCGGGAAACACAGATACGCAGTATTTT
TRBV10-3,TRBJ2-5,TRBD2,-,CAISDLGGETQYF,TGTGCCATCAGTGATTTGGGAGGGGAGACCCAGTACTTC
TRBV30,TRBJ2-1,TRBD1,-,CAWRRGQSYEQFF,TGTGCCTGGAGGAGGGGGCAGTCCTATGAGCAGTTCTTC
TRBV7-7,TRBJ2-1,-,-,CASSLGTAYNEQFF,TGTGCCAGCAGCTTAGGGACAGCTTACAATGAGCAGTTCTTC
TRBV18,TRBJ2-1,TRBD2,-,CASSPVATSGGYNEQFF,TGTGCCAGCTCACCCGTTGCGACTAGCGGGGGTTACAATGAGCAGTTCTTC
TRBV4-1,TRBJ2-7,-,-,CASSQLVLPHYEQYF,TGCGCCAGCAGCCAGTTAGTCCTCCCCCACTACGAGCAGTACTTC
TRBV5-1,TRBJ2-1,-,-,CASSRGQSSYNEQFF,TGCGCCAGCAGCAGAGGACAGTCCTCCTACAATGAGCAGTTCTTC
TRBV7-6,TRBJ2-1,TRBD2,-,CASSYLAGERYNEQFF,TGTGCCAGCAGCTATTTAGCGGGAGAACGATACAATGAGCAGTTCTTC
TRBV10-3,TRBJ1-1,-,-,CAISDVGTEAFF,TGTGCCATCAGTGATGTTGGGACTGAAGCTTTCTTT
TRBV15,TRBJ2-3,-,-,CATSRETPGNSTDTQYF,TGTGCCACCAGCAGAGAAACCCCCGGGAATAGCACAGATACGCAGTATTTT